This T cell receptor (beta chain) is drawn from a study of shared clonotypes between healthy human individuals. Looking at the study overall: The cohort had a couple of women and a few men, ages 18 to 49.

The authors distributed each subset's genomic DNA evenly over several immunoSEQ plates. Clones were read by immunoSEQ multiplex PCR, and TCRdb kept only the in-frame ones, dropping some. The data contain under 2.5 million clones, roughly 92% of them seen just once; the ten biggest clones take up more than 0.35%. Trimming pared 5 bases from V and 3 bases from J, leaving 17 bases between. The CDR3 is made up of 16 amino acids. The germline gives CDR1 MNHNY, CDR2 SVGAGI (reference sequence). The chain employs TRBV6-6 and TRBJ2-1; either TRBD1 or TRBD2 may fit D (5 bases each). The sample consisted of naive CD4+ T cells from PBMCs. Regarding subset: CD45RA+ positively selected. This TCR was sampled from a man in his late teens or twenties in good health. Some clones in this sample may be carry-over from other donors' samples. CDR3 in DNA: TGTGCCAGCAGTGTCCCCTCCGGGGACGGCTACAATGAGCAGTTCTTC. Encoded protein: CASSVPSGDGYNEQFF.